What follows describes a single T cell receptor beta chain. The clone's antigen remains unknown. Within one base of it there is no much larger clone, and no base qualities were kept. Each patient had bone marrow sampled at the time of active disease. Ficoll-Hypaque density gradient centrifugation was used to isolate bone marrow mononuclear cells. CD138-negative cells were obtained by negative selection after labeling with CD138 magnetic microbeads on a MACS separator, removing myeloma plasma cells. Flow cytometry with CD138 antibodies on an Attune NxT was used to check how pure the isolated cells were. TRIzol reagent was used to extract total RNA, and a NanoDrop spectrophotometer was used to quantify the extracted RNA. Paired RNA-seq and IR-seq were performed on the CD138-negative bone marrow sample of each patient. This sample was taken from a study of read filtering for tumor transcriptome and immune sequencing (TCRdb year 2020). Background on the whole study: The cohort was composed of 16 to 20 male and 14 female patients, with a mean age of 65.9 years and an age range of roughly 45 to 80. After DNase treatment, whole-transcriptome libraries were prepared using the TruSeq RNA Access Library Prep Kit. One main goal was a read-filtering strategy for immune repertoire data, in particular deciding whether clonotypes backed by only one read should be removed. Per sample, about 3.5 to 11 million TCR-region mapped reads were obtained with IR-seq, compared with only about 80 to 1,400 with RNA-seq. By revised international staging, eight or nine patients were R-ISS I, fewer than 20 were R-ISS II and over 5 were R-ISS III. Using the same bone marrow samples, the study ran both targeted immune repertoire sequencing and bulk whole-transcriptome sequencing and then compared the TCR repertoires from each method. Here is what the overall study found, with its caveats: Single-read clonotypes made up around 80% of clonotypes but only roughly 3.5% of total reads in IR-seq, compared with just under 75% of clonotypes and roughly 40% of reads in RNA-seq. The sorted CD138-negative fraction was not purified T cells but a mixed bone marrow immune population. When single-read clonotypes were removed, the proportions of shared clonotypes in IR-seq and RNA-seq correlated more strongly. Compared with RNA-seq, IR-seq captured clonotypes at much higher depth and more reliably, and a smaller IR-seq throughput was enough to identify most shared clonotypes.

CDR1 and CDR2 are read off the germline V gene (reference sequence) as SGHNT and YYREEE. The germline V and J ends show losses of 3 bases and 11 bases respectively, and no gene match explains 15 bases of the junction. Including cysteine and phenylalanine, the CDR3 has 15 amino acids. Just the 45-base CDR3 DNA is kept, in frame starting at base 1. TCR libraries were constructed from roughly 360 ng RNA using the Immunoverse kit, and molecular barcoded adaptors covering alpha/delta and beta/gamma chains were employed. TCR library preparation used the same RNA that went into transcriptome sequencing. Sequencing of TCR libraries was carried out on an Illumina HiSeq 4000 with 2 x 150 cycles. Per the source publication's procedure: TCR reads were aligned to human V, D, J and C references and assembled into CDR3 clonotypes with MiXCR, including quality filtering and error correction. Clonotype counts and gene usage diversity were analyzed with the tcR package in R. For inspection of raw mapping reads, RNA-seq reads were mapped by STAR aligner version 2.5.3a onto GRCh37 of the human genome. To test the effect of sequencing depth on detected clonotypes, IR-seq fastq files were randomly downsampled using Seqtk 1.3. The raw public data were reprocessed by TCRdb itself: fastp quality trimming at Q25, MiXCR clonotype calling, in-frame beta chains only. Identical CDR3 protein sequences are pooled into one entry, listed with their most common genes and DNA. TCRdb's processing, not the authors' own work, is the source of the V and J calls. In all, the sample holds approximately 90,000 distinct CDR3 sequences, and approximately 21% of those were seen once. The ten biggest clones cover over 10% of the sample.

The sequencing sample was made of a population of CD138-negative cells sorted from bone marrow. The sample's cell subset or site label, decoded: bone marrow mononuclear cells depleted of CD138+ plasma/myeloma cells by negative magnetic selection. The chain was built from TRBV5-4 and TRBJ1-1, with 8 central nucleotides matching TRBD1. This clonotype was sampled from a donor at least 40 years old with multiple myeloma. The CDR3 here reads CASSSTGDQSLGAFF. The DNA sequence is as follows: TGTGCCAGCAGCTCGACAGGGGACCAGTCACTCGGGGCTTTCTTT.